This T cell receptor beta chain was documented in a study of shared clonotypes between healthy human individuals. V was pared by 8 bases and J by 5 bases, with 30 bases between. CDR3 length equals 18 residues. Germline V gene data show CDR1 as MNHGY and CDR2 as SVAAGI. Produced via immunoSEQ multiplex PCR; TCRdb's table is partial and in-frame only. This sample has more than 2,000,000 clones, with around 90% found just once. The receptor comes from a young man in good health. The genes are TRBV6-9 and TRBJ1-1; D remains ambiguous. Sequenced input: naive CD4+ T cells sorted from blood. Subset defined: CD45RA+ positively selected. The CDR3 loop reads CASAGGTIPIIRRTEAFF. DNA of the CDR3: TGTGCCAGCGCTGGAGGTACAATCCCTATTATACGGAGGACTGAAGCTTTCTTT.